The T cell receptor beta chain under discussion was sequenced for a study of blood T cell repertoires in COVID-19. Study information: Sites across the United States, Italy and Spain contributed samples from acute and convalescent COVID-19. In each case, the material was cDNA or gDNA derived from T cells, B-cell-depleted T cells, or PBMCs.

TCRdb's copy holds only in-frame clones and misses some; the assay was immunoSEQ multiplex PCR. The repertoire holds 400,000 or so clones, with 87% as singletons. This CDR3 is 11 amino acids long. Per germline, CDR1 SNHLY and CDR2 FYNNEI. The V and J ends lost 6 bases and 3 bases respectively, with 5 bases between them. V usage is TRBV2 and J usage is TRBJ1-1; D gene unclear. Sample: PBMCs or T cells enriched from blood (not recorded which). The TCR sequence derives from a man between 35 and 55 years old in a cohort exposed to, infected with or recovered from COVID-19 (not recorded which). The DNA of the CDR3 is TGTGCCAGCAGGTCGTACACTGAAGCTTTCTTT. It specifies CASRSYTEAFF.